The 28 T cell receptor beta chains below all came from one sample that was sequenced in a study of T cell changes during pregnancy in multiple sclerosis. The data were produced by immunoSEQ multiplex PCR, yet TCRdb's version contains in-frame clones alone and is incomplete. The repertoire holds 65,000 to 90,000 clones, with around 92% as singletons. Specimen: peripheral blood, collected before pregnancy. The receptors were gathered from a female donor with multiple sclerosis, enrolled in a pregnancy study.

The chain combines TRBV6-4 with TRBJ2-1; D possibly corresponds to TRBD1 (6 bases). V lost 5 bases and J lost 0, with 8 bases in between. This CDR3 spans 14 amino acids. CDR1 is MRHNA and CDR2 is SNTAGT in the germline V gene. The CDR3 DNA sequence: TGTGCCAGCAGTCAGGGGTACTCCTACAATGAGCAGTTCTTC. Its translation: CASSQGYSYNEQFF.

The chain links TRBV6-5 to TRBJ2-3; 7 bases fit TRBD2. V gave up 0 bases and J gave up 4 bases; unmatched junction bases: 4. Germline loops: CDR1 MNHEY, CDR2 SVGAGI. This CDR3 spans 15 amino acids. The CDR3 DNA is TGTGCCAGCAGTTACTCTAGCGGACTAGCAGATACGCAGTATTTT. Protein sequence: CASSYSSGLADTQYF.

J is TRBJ2-7 and V is TRBV19; D gene uncertain. Germline V gene data show CDR1 as LNHDA and CDR2 as SQIVND (reference sequence). The CDR3 has 14 residues. Trimming removed 1 base from V and 0 bases from J, with 7 bases in between. The DNA for the CDR3 is TGTGCCAGTAGTATAGCCCAGGACTCCTACGAGCAGTACTTC. As protein: CASSIAQDSYEQYF.

The rearrangement uses TRBV25-1 and TRBJ2-2; 10 bases map to TRBD1. Germline CDR1 reads MGHDK; CDR2 reads SYGVNS. Unmatched junction bases numbered 7, after V lost 3 bases and J lost 6 bases. This CDR3 has 16 amino acids. This CDR3 is CASSDYGQGEAGELFF. CDR3 DNA sequence: TGTGCCAGCAGTGACTACGGACAGGGGGAGGCCGGGGAGCTGTTTTTT.

CDR3 region: CASSLSLTGELFF. The CDR3 DNA reads as TGTGCCAGCAGCTTGTCACTAACCGGGGAGCTGTTTTTT. The V call is TRBV5-6, the J call TRBJ2-2, with D uncertain. The CDR3 totals 13 residues. V lost 1 base and J lost 5, with 6 bases in between. Germline loops: CDR1 SGHDT, CDR2 YYEEEE.

The rearrangement uses TRBV7-2 and TRBJ2-2, with TRBD1 matching over 7 bases. Germline V gives CDR1 SGHTA, CDR2 FQGNSA. The CDR3 covers 14 residues. V trimming: 5 bases; J trimming: 7 bases; junction bases outside the gene matches: 7. The CDR3 sequence: CASSASTGVGELFF. The CDR3 region has the DNA TGTGCCAGCAGCGCGTCTACAGGGGTCGGGGAGCTGTTTTTT.

This chain links TRBV11-3 with TRBJ2-4; TRBD1 agrees at 10 bases. The CDR3 spans 14 residues. The germline V gene encodes CDR1 SGHNT and CDR2 YENEEA. J gave up 8 bases and V 1 base, and 2 bases lay outside the gene matches. The CDR3 DNA follows: TGTGCCAGCAGCTTAGGCGGGACAGGGGACATTCAGTACTTC. Translation: CASSLGGTGDIQYF.

V and J are TRBV29-1 and TRBJ2-7; 7 nucleotides line up with TRBD1. This CDR3 is 12 amino acids long. V lost 7 bases, J lost 1 base, and 4 bases stayed unmatched. Per germline, CDR1 SQVTM and CDR2 ANQGSEA. The CDR3 sequence: CSAGQKSYEQYF. DNA of the CDR3: TGCAGCGCGGGACAGAAGTCCTACGAGCAGTACTTC.

The chain recombines TRBV11-3 with TRBJ1-2, with 8 bases lining up with TRBD1. The germline gives CDR1 SGHNT, CDR2 YENEEA. After removal of 4 bases from V and 0 bases from J, the junction contained 7 bases not matched to a gene. This CDR3 contains 16 residues. The DNA of the CDR3 is TGTGCCAGCAGCTCCTGGACAGGGAAGACTAACTATGGCTACACCTTC. Amino acid sequence: CASSSWTGKTNYGYTF.

The gene calls are TRBV6-5 and TRBJ1-2, with 7 positions matching TRBD1. J lost 5 bases, V lost 6 bases, and 6 bases had no gene match. This CDR3 region has 13 residues. In germline, CDR1 is MNHEY, CDR2 SVGAGI. In DNA form, the CDR3 reads TGTGCCAGCAGGCACACAGGGGAATATGGCTACACCTTC. Translation: CASRHTGEYGYTF.

V and J are TRBV6-5 and TRBJ2-7; a weak D match, TRBD1 (6 bases). With 0 bases removed from V and 3 bases from J, the gap between germline ends came to 15 bases. The V gene's germline CDR1 is MNHEY and CDR2 SVGAGI. This CDR3 comprises 16 residues. As DNA, the CDR3 is TGTGCCAGCAGTTACTCCAAACAGGGAGCTAGCTACGAGCAGTACTTC. Amino acids: CASSYSKQGASYEQYF.

The CDR3 coding sequence is TGCGCCAGCAGCCCCATAGTCTACGGTCCGAACACTGAAGCTTTCTTT. It specifies CASSPIVYGPNTEAFF. The J gene is TRBJ1-1, the V gene TRBV4-1, with D unclear. The germline V gene has CDR1 MGHRA and CDR2 YSYEKL. Trimming took off 4 bases at V and 1 base at J, with 16 bases between the two ends. The CDR3 totals 16 residues.

This rearrangement joins TRBV6-5 to TRBJ1-2, with D perhaps TRBD1 (6 bases). The CDR3 has 13 amino acids. The germline CDR1 and CDR2 sequences are MNHEY and SVGAGI. Between the trimmed V and J ends, which lost 6 bases and 4 bases, there was a span of 12 bases. The CDR3 here is CASRPGQPYGYTF. CDR3 in DNA: TGTGCCAGCAGACCCGGACAGCCCTATGGCTACACCTTC.

The V and J genes are TRBV27 and TRBJ2-7, with 13 nucleotides matching TRBD2. J lost 5 bases, V lost 8 bases, and 9 bases had no gene match. The CDR3 runs to 15 residues. Germline V gene data show CDR1 as MNHEY and CDR2 as SMNVEV (reference sequence). The CDR3 sequence: CASRTGLAGINEQYF. The CDR3 region has the DNA TGTGCCAGCCGAACGGGACTAGCGGGAATCAACGAGCAGTACTTC.

This clone was recorded only once. The chain couples TRBV5-1 to TRBJ1-2; D unresolved. The CDR3 extends over 13 amino acids. Germline V gives CDR1 SGHRS, CDR2 YFSETQ. The germline V and J ends were trimmed by 0 bases and 3 bases, with 6 bases remaining between them. The CDR3 spells CASSLDGDYGYTF. CDR3 DNA sequence: TGCGCCAGCAGCTTGGACGGTGACTATGGCTACACCTTC. Using reference TRBV5-1 and TRBJ1-2 for the parts outside the CDR3, the full variable domain is KAGVTQTPRYLIKTRGQQVTLSCSPISGHRSVSWYQQTPGQGLQFLFEYFSETQRNKGNFPGRFSGRQFSNSRSEMNVSTLELGDSALYLCASSLDGDYGYTFGSGTRLTVV.

The rearrangement joins TRBV28 to TRBJ2-1; 10 bases agree with TRBD2. The CDR3 contains 16 residues. J lost 7 bases, V lost 5 bases, and 11 bases had no gene match. In germline, CDR1 is MDHEN, CDR2 SYDVKM. The CDR3 sequence is CASSGRSGRAGNEQFF. CDR3 DNA: TGTGCCAGCAGTGGGCGGAGCGGGAGGGCCGGGAATGAGCAGTTCTTC. Combining the CDR3 with reference TRBV28 and TRBJ2-1 gives the whole variable domain DVKVTQSSRYLVKRTGEKVFLECVQDMDHENMFWYRQDPGLGLRLIYFSYDVKMKEKGDIPEGYSVSREKKERFSLILESASTNQTSMYLCASSGRSGRAGNEQFFGPGTRLTVL.

This clone has just a few counts. The J gene is TRBJ1-2, the V gene TRBV5-4, with D perhaps matching TRBD1 (5 bases). V was shortened by 1 base and J by 8 bases, with 12 bases between the two germline ends. Per the germline V gene, CDR1 is SGHNT and CDR2 is YYREEE (reference sequence). The CDR3 runs to 13 residues. DNA for the CDR3: TGTGCCAGCAGCTTGAGGGGCTTCCCCGGCTACACCTTC. Translated, it gives CASSLRGFPGYTF. Variable domain in full (rest from reference TRBV5-4 and TRBJ1-2): ETGVTQSPTHLIKTRGQQVTLRCSSQSGHNTVSWYQQALGQGPQFIFQYYREEENGRGNFPPRFSGLQFPNYSSELNVNALELDDSALYLCASSLRGFPGYTFGSGTRLTVV.

The V gene is TRBV5-1, the J gene TRBJ2-3; the match to TRBD2 covers 10 bases. V shed 4 bases, J shed 4 bases, and the junction held 3 bases outside the gene matches. The CDR3 runs 14 residues. Germline-derived CDR1 and CDR2 are SGHRS and YFSETQ. CDR3: CASSPGLASDTQYF. In DNA, the CDR3 is TGCGCCAGCAGCCCGGGACTAGCGTCAGATACGCAGTATTTT. Drawing the rest from reference TRBV5-1 and TRBJ2-3, the complete variable domain is KAGVTQTPRYLIKTRGQQVTLSCSPISGHRSVSWYQQTPGQGLQFLFEYFSETQRNKGNFPGRFSGRQFSNSRSEMNVSTLELGDSALYLCASSPGLASDTQYFGPGTRLTVL.

The chain employs TRBV2 and TRBJ2-1; a weak D match, TRBD2 (6 bases). CDR3 size: 16 residues. The germline CDR1 and CDR2 sequences are SNHLY and FYNNEI. The V and J ends lost 2 bases and 9 bases respectively, with 20 bases between them. Here the CDR3 DNA reads TGTGCCAGCAGTGAATTTGGGGATAGCCAGGAGGGTGAGCAGTTCTTC. The encoded protein is CASSEFGDSQEGEQFF.

The rearrangement uses TRBV27 and TRBJ1-1; D unclear. The CDR3 sequence is 13 residues long. Per the germline V gene, CDR1 is MNHEY and CDR2 is SMNVEV (reference sequence). Between the trimmed V and J ends, which lost 3 bases and 7 bases, there was a span of 12 bases. CDR3 DNA sequence: TGTGCCAGCAGTTTTTTGGTCGGCGGTGAAGCTTTCTTT. This sequence encodes CASSFLVGGEAFF.

V gene TRBV7-9 combines with J gene TRBJ1-1, with D uncertain. This CDR3 spans 13 amino acids. Germline V CDR1 and CDR2: SEHNR, FQNEAQ (reference sequence). Trimming removed 3 bases from V and 1 base from J, with 6 bases in between. CDR3 DNA: TGTGCCAGCAGCTTCAGTCAGAACACTGAAGCTTTCTTT. It specifies CASSFSQNTEAFF.

J is TRBJ2-3 and V is TRBV15; possibly TRBD2 for D (6 bases). The CDR3 extends over 15 amino acids. V lost 3 bases and J lost 4, with 14 bases in between. Germline loops: CDR1 LNHNV, CDR2 YYDKDF (reference sequence). In DNA form, the CDR3 reads TGTGCCACCAGCAGGGAGCGGGTGCGGGCAGATACGCAGTATTTT. The encoded protein is CATSRERVRADTQYF.

The chain links TRBV7-9 to TRBJ1-3; tentatively, D is TRBD1 (6 bases). The V gene's germline CDR1 is SEHNR and CDR2 FQNEAQ (reference sequence). The CDR3 length is 17 residues. Trimming took 5 bases from V and 0 from J, leaving 17 bases between them. CDR3 sequence: CASSPRGSPSSGNTIYF. The CDR3 DNA is TGTGCCAGCAGCCCCAGGGGCTCACCGAGCTCTGGAAACACCATATATTTT.

This clone turned up a few times. CDR3: CASSPTSGSLYNEQFF. CDR3 bases: TGTGCCAGCAGCCCGACTAGCGGGAGTCTCTACAATGAGCAGTTCTTC. The chain links TRBV13 to TRBJ2-1, with 12 bases lining up with TRBD2. Unmatched junction bases numbered 5, after V lost 5 bases and J lost 3 bases. This CDR3 contains 16 residues. CDR1 is PRHDT and CDR2 is FYEKMQ in the germline V gene (reference sequence).

CDR3 loop: CASSLSGERGGELFF. For the CDR3, the DNA is TGTGCCAGCAGCTTATCGGGGGAGAGGGGCGGGGAGCTGTTTTTT. The chain has TRBV5-4 and TRBJ2-2; maybe TRBD2 (6 bases). This CDR3 comprises 15 residues. V was clipped by 2 bases and J by 7 bases, with 15 bases between them. Germline V gene sequence: CDR1 SGHNT, CDR2 YYREEE (reference sequence).

The chain recombines TRBV11-2 with TRBJ1-1, with D unclear. The V and J ends lost 1 base and 6 bases respectively, with 9 bases between them. From germline, CDR1 is SGHAT and CDR2 FQNNGV. The CDR3 sequence is 13 residues long. The CDR3 sequence: CASSLGQSPEAFF. CDR3 in DNA: TGTGCCAGCAGCTTAGGTCAGTCTCCTGAAGCTTTCTTT. Full variable domain (rest looked up from reference TRBV11-2 and TRBJ1-1): EAGVAQSPRYKIIEKRQSVAFWCNPISGHATLYWYQQILGQGPKLLIQFQNNGVVDDSQLPKDRFSAERLKGVDSTLKIQPAKLEDSAVYLCASSLGQSPEAFFGQGTRLTVV.

V is TRBV4-1 and J is TRBJ2-7; 13 nucleotides align to TRBD2. V lost 4 bases, J lost 2 bases, and 5 bases stayed unmatched. The germline V gene has CDR1 MGHRA and CDR2 YSYEKL. The length of the CDR3 is 16 residues. For the CDR3, the DNA is TGCGCCAGCAGCCTCGGGACTAGCGGGACCCCCTACGAGCAGTACTTC. This gives the protein CASSLGTSGTPYEQYF.

The V call is TRBV4-3, the J call TRBJ1-1; TRBD1 agrees at 11 bases. Germline V gene sequence: CDR1 LGHNA, CDR2 YSLEER. V lost 0 bases, J lost 6 bases, and 6 bases stayed unmatched. The CDR3 spans 16 residues. Here the CDR3 DNA reads TGCGCCAGCAGCCAAGATTCGTGGACAGGGGGCCCTGAAGCTTTCTTT. Residues: CASSQDSWTGGPEAFF.